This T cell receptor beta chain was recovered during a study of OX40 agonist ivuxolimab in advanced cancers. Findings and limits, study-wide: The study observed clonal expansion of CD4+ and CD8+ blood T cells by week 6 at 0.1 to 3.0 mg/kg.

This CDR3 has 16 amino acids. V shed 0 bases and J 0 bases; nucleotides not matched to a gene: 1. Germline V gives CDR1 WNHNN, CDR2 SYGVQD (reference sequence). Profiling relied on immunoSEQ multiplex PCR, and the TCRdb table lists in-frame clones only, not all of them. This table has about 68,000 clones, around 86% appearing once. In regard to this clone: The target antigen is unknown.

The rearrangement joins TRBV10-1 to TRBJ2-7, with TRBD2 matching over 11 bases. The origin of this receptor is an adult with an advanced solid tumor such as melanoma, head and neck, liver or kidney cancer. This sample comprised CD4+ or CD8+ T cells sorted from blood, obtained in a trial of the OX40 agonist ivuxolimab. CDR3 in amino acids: CASSESTSGNSYEQYF. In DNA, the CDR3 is TGCGCCAGCAGTGAGTCGACTAGCGGGAACTCCTACGAGCAGTACTTC.